The clone carrying this T cell receptor (beta chain) showed up just once. Its antigen is not identified. This sample is drawn from a study of T cell responses to AZD1222 COVID-19 vaccine. Study-level results: Clonal diversity was possibly underestimated; the donors were predominantly white British and more often female.

Per the germline V gene, CDR1 is SGHTA and CDR2 is FQGTGA. V lost 5 bases, J lost 5 bases, and 14 bases stayed unmatched. The CDR3 length is 17 residues. Assay: immunoSEQ multiplex PCR; the TCRdb copy retains only in-frame clones and omits some. This sample has over 95,000 clones, with 88% found just once. This sample comprised peripheral blood, obtained 28 days after the second AZD1222 dose. The TCR comes from an adult who received the AZD1222 COVID-19 vaccine. V gene TRBV7-3 combines with J gene TRBJ2-3; 9 bases are a match to TRBD2. CDR3 in DNA: TGTGCCAGCAGCCCAAGGCCCCCGCGGGGGGGCCTAGATACGCAGTATTTT. This sequence encodes CASSPRPPRGGLDTQYF.